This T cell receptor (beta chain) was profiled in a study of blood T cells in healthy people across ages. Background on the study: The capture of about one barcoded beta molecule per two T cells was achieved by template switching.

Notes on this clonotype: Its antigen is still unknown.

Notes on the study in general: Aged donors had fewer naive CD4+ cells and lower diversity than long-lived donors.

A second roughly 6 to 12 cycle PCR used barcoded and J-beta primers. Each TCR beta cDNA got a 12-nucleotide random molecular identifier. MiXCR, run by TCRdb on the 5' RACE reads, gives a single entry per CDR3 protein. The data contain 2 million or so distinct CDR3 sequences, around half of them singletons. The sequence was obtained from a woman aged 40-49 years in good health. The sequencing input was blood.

DNA of the CDR3: TGTGCCAGCAGTTTGGATGGGGGGCCTCTCAATGAGCAGTACTTC. Amino acid sequence: CASSLDGGPLNEQYF. V usage is TRBV12-3 or TRBV12-4 and J usage is TRBJ2-4, with D perhaps TRBD1 or TRBD2 (6 bases each). V lost 3 bases and J lost 13, with 22 bases in between. This CDR3 is 15 amino acids long.